The clone carrying this T cell receptor (beta chain) was counted between two and nine times. This specimen belongs to a study of blood T cell repertoires in COVID-19. Study at large: From T cells, B-cell-depleted T cells, or PBMCs came the material, which was cDNA or gDNA.

The data were produced by immunoSEQ multiplex PCR, yet TCRdb's version contains in-frame clones alone and is incomplete. The sample consists of a few hundred thousand clones, 85% of them appearing once. Sequencing input: peripheral blood. The receptor was derived from a woman between 18 and 29 years old with acute or convalescent COVID-19.

The DNA for the CDR3 is TGCGCCAGCAGCGATAGCTTTTACGAGCAGTACTTC. The encoded protein is CASSDSFYEQYF. The chain is built from TRBV5-1 and TRBJ2-7; no reliable D call. This CDR3 contains 12 residues. Between the trimmed V and J ends, which lost 4 bases and 4 bases, there was a span of 9 bases. Per the germline V gene, CDR1 is SGHRS and CDR2 is YFSETQ.